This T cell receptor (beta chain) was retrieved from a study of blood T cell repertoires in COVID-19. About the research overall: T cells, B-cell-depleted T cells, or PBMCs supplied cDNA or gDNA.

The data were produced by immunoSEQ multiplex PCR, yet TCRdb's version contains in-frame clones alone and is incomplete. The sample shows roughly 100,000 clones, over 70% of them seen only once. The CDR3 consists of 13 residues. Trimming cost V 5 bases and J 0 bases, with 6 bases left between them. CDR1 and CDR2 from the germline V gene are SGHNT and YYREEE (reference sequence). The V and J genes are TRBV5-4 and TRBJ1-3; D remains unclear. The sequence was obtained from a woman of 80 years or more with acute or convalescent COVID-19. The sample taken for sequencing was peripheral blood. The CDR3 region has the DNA TGTGCCAGCAGACTCTACTCTGGAAACACCATATATTTT. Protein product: CASRLYSGNTIYF.